These T cell receptor beta chains were read from a single sample in a study of T-cell reconstitution after alpha-beta-depleted transplantation in children. One entry per CDR3 protein, called by TCRdb with MiXCR from the PCR reads. Among more than 200,000 distinct CDR3 sequences listed, around 25% were seen once. The sample was PBMCs, taken before TCRalphabeta/CD19-depleted stem cell transplant. These receptors originate from a girl aged 2 to 9 with Fanconi anemia, due to receive a stem cell transplant. The CDR3 runs from the conserved cysteine through the conserved F or W. A D gene is named only where the DNA matches it firmly. Size is omitted from some rows. Given values are once, few, many or a class for expanded clones.

>TRBV10-1|TRBJ2-7|.|TRBD1|16
CASSESVPGQVSEQYF
TGCGCCAGCAGTGAGTCTGTTCCGGGACAGGTGTCCGAGCAGTACTTC
>TRBV7-8|TRBJ2-7|few|.|14
CASSLGVSSYEQYF
TGTGCCAGCAGCTTAGGGGTAAGCTCCTACGAGCAGTACTTC
>TRBV20-1|TRBJ2-7|.|TRBD2|12
CSALAGGREQYF
TGCAGTGCTTTAGCGGGAGGGCGAGAGCAGTACTTC
>TRBV29-1|TRBJ2-4|few|.|15
CSVGDTHLAKNIQYF
TGCAGCGTGGGGGACACTCACTTAGCCAAAAACATTCAGTACTTC
>TRBV24-1|TRBJ2-7|.|.|15
CATSDSAREGYEQYF
TGTGCCACCAGTGATTCGGCCAGGGAAGGCTACGAGCAGTACTTC
>TRBV7-2|TRBJ2-7|few|TRBD2|15
CASSSGLAVSYEQYF
TGTGCCAGCAGCTCCGGACTAGCGGTCTCCTACGAGCAGTACTTC
>TRBV24-1|TRBJ2-1|many|TRBD2|16
CATSDTRTRAYNEQFF
TGTGCCACCAGTGATACGAGGACTAGAGCCTACAATGAGCAGTTCTTC
>TRBV29-1|TRBJ2-7|.|TRBD2|11
CSGGGVYEQYF
TGCAGCGGGGGGGGTGTCTACGAGCAGTACTTC
>TRBV30|TRBJ1-5|.|.|13
CAWSVGPNQPQHF
TGTGCCTGGAGTGTTGGGCCAAATCAGCCCCAGCATTTT
>TRBV10-3|TRBJ2-7|many|.|15
CAITRLLLEMREQYF
TGTGCCATCACCCGACTGTTACTGGAAATGAGAGAGCAGTACTTC
>TRBV24-1|TRBJ2-1|.|.|13
CATSDLLYNEQFF
TGTGCCACCAGTGACCTCTTGTACAATGAGCAGTTCTTC
>TRBV7-2|TRBJ1-5|many|TRBD1|18
CASSLAAGTGYSNQPQHF
TGTGCCAGCAGCTTAGCGGCCGGGACAGGGTATAGCAATCAGCCCCAGCATTTT
>TRBV19|TRBJ2-1|.|TRBD2|14
CASSISGLVNEQFF
TGTGCCAGTAGTATTTCGGGACTAGTTAATGAGCAGTTCTTC
>TRBV12-3/TRBV12-4|TRBJ2-7|many|TRBD2|14
CASRGGTARYEQYF
TGTGCCAGCAGGGGAGGGACGGCTCGCTACGAGCAGTACTTC
>TRBV6-1|TRBJ2-7|.|.|13
CASSETYPYEQYF
TGTGCCAGCAGTGAAACCTATCCCTACGAGCAGTACTTC
>TRBV18|TRBJ2-1|.|.|14
CASSPLIQDDEQFF
TGTGCCAGCTCACCATTGATACAGGACGATGAGCAGTTCTTC
>TRBV20-1|TRBJ2-5|many|.|13
CSARFPGWETQYF
TGCAGTGCTAGATTTCCCGGGTGGGAGACCCAGTACTTC
>TRBV12-3/TRBV12-4|TRBJ2-2|few|TRBD2|17
CASSFTSGRPHTGELFF
TGTGCCAGCAGTTTTACTAGCGGGAGGCCCCACACCGGGGAGCTGTTTTTT
>TRBV6-5|TRBJ1-3|once|.|11
CASSYGNTIYF
TGTGCCAGCAGTTACGGAAACACCATATATTTT
>TRBV20-1|TRBJ1-2|many|.|13
CSAPRPPNYGYTF
TGCAGTGCTCCGAGACCGCCTAACTATGGCTACACCTTC